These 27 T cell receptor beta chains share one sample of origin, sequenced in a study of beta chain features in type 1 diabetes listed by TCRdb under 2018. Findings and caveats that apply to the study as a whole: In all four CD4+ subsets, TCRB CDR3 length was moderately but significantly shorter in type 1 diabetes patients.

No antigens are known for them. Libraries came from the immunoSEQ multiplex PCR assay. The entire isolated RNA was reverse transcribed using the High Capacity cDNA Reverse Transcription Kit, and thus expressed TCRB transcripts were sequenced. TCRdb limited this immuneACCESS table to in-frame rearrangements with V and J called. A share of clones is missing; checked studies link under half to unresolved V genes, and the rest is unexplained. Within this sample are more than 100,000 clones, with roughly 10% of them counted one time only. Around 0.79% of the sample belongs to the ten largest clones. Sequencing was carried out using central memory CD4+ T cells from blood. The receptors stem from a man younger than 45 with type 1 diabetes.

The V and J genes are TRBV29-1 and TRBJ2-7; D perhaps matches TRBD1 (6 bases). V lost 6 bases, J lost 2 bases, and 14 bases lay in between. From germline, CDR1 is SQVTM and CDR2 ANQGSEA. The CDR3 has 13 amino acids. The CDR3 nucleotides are TGCAGCGTGGAGGACAGTGGTACCTACGAGCAGTACTTC. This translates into CSVEDSGTYEQYF.

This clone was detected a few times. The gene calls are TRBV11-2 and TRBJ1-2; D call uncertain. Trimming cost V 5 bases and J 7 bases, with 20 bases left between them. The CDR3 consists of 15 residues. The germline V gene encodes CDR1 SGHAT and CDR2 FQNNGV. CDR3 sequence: CASSRRAGPSGGYTF. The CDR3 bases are TGTGCCAGCAGCCGGAGGGCTGGACCGTCTGGTGGCTACACCTTC.

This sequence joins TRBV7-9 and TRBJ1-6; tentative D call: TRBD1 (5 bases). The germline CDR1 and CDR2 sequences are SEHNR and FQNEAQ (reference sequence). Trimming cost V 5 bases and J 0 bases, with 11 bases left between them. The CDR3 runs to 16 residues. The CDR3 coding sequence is TGTGCCAGCAGCCGACAGTCTAGCTCCTATAATTCACCCCTCCACTTT. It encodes CASSRQSSSYNSPLHF.

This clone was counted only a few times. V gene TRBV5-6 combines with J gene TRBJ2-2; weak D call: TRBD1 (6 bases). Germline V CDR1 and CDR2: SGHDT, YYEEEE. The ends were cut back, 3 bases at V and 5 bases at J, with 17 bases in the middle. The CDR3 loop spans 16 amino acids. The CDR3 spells CASSSTQGSGTGELFF. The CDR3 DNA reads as TGTGCCAGCAGCTCCACACAGGGTTCTGGGACCGGGGAGCTGTTTTTT. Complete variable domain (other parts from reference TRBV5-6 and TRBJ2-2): DAGVTQSPTHLIKTRGQQVTLRCSPKSGHDTVSWYQQALGQGPQFIFQYYEEEERQRGNFPDRFSGHQFPNYSSELNVNALLLGDSALYLCASSSTQGSGTGELFFGEGSRLTVL.

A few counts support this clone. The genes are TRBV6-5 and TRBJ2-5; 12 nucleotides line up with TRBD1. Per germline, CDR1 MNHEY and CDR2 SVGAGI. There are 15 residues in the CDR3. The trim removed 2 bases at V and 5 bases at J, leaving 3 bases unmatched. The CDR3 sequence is CASSYGTGGAETQYF. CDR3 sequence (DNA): TGTGCCAGCAGTTACGGGACAGGGGGCGCCGAGACCCAGTACTTC.

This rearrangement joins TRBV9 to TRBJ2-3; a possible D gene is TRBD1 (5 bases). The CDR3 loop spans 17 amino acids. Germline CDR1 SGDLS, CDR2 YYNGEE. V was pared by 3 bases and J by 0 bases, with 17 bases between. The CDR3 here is CASSGDSWITSTDTQYF. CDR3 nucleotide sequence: TGTGCCAGCAGCGGTGACAGCTGGATTACAAGCACAGATACGCAGTATTTT.

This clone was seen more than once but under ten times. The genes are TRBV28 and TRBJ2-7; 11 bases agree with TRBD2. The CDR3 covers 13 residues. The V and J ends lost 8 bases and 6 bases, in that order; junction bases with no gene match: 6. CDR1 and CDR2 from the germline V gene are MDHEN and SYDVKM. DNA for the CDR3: TGTGCCAGCCTTAGCGGGGGGGCCCTCGAGCAGTACTTC. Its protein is CASLSGGALEQYF.

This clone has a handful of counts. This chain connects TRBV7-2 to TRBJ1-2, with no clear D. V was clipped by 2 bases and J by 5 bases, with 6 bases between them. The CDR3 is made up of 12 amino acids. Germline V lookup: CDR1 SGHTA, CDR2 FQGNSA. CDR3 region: CASSLSDYGYTF. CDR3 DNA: TGTGCCAGCAGCTTATCAGATTATGGCTACACCTTC. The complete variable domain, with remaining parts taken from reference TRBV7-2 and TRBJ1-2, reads GAGVSQSPSNKVTEKGKDVELRCDPISGHTALYWYRQSLGQGLEFLIYFQGNSAPDKSGLPSDRFSAERTGGSVSTLTIQRTQQEDSAVYLCASSLSDYGYTFGSGTRLTVV.

The CDR3 is CASRVAGSSAGELFF. The CDR3 DNA sequence: TGTGCCAGCAGAGTTGCGGGGTCCTCCGCCGGGGAGCTGTTTTTT. V and J are TRBV5-5 and TRBJ2-2; D is perhaps TRBD2 (6 bases). The CDR3 loop spans 15 amino acids. The V end lost 5 bases, the J end lost 6 bases, and 17 bases lay between the germline ends. Germline V gives CDR1 SGHKS, CDR2 YYEKEE (reference sequence).

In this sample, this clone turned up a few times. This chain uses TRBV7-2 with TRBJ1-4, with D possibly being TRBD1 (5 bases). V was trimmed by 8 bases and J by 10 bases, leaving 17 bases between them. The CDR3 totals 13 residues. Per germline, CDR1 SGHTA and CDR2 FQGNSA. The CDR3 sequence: CASGPSGGTKLFF. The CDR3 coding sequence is TGTGCCAGCGGGCCCTCGGGAGGGACAAAACTGTTTTTT.

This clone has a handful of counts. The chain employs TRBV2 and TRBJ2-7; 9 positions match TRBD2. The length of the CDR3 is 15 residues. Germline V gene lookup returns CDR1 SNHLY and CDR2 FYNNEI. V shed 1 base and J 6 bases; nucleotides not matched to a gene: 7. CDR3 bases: TGTGCCAGCAGTGAAGATCCGGCTAGCGGGGCCGAGCAGTACTTC. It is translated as CASSEDPASGAEQYF.

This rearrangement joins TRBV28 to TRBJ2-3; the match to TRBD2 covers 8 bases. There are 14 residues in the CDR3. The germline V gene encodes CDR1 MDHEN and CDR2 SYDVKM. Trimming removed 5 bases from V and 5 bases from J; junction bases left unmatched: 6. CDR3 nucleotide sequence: TGTGCCAGCAGTGGACTAGCAGGTAGAGATACGCAGTATTTT. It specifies CASSGLAGRDTQYF.

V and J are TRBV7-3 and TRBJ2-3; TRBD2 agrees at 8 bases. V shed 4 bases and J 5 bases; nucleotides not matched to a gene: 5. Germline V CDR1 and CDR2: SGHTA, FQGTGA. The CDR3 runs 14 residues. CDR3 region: CASSSGGRGDTQYF. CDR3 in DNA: TGTGCCAGCAGCTCGGGGGGGCGAGGAGATACGCAGTATTTT. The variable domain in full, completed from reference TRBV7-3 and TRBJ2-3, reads GAGVSQTPSNKVTEKGKYVELRCDPISGHTALYWYRQSLGQGPEFLIYFQGTGAADDSGLPNDRFFAVRPEGSVSTLKIQRTERGDSAVYLCASSSGGRGDTQYFGPGTRLTVL.

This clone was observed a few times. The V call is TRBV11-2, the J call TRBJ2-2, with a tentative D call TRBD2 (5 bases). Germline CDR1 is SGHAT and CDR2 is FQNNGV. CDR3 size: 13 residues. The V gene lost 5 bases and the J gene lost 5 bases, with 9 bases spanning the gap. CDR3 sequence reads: CASSRTGTGELFF. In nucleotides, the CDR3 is TGTGCCAGCAGCCGGACTGGGACCGGGGAGCTGTTTTTT.

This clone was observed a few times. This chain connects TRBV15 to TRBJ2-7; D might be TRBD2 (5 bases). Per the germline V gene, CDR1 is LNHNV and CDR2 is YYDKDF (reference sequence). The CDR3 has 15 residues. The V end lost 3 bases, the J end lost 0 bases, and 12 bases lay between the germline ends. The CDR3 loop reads CATSSHELGSYEQYF. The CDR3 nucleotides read TGTGCCACCAGCAGTCACGAACTAGGCTCCTACGAGCAGTACTTC.

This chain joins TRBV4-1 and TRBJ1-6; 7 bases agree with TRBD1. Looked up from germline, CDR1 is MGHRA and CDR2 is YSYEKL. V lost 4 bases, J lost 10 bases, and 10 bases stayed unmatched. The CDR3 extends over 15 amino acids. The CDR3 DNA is TGCGCCAGCAGCCCTCAAGACAGGGAGCGATCACCCCTCCACTTT. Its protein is CASSPQDRERSPLHF.

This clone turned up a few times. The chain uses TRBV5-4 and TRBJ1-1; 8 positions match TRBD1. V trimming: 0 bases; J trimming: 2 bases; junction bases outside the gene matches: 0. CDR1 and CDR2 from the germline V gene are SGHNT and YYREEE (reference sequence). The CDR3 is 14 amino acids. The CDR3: CASSLAGGNTEAFF. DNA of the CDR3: TGTGCCAGCAGCTTGGCAGGGGGCAACACTGAAGCTTTCTTT.

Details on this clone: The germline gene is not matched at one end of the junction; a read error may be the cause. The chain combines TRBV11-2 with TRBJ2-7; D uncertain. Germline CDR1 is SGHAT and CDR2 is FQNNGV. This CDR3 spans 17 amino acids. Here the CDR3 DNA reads TGTGCCAGCAGTTTAGAACTCCCGGGTCTCCACCGGGACGAGCAGTACTTC. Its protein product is CASSLELPGLHRDEQYF.

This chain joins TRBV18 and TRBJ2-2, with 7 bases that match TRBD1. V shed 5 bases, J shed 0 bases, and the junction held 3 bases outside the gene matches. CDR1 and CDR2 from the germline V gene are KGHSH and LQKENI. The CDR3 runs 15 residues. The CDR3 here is CASSIGTANTGELFF. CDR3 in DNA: TGTGCCAGCTCAATCGGGACAGCGAACACCGGGGAGCTGTTTTTT.

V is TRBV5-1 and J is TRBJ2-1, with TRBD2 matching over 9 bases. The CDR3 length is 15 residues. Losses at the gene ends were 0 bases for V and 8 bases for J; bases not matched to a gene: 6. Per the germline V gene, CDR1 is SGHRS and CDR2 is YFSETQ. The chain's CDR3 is CASSLVERGADEQFF. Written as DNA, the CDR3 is TGCGCCAGCAGCTTGGTCGAGCGGGGGGCCGATGAGCAGTTCTTC.

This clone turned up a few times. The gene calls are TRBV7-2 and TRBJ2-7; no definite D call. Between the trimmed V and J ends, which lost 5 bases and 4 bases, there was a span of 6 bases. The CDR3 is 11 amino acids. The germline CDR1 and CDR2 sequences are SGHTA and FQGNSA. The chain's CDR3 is CASSTSYEQYF. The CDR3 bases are TGTGCCAGCAGCACGAGTTACGAGCAGTACTTC.

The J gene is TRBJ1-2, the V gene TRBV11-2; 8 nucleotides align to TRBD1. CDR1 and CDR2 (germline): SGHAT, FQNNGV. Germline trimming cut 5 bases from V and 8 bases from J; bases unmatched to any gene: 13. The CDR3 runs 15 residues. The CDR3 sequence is CASSHRDGRQGGYTF. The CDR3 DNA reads TGTGCCAGCAGCCACCGGGACGGACGACAGGGGGGCTACACCTTC.

Written as DNA, the CDR3 is TGTGCCAGCTCATGGGGGGAACAAGAGACCCAGTACTTC. Its protein product is CASSWGEQETQYF. V usage is TRBV18 and J usage is TRBJ2-5; possibly TRBD2 for D (6 bases). CDR3 size: 13 residues. Trimming pared 5 bases from V and 2 bases from J, leaving 9 bases between. Germline-derived CDR1 and CDR2 are KGHSH and LQKENI. The entire variable domain, with the rest obtained from reference TRBV18 and TRBJ2-5, is as follows: NAGVMQNPRHLVRRRGQEARLRCSPMKGHSHVYWYRQLPEEGLKFMVYLQKENIIDESGMPKERFSAEFPKEGPSILRIQQVVRGDSAAYFCASSWGEQETQYFGPGTRLLVL.

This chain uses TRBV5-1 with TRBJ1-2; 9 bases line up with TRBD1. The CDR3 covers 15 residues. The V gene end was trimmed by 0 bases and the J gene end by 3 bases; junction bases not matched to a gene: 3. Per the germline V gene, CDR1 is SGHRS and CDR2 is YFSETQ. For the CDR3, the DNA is TGCGCCAGCAGCTTGGAGGGACAGGGTTACTATGGCTACACCTTC. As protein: CASSLEGQGYYGYTF.

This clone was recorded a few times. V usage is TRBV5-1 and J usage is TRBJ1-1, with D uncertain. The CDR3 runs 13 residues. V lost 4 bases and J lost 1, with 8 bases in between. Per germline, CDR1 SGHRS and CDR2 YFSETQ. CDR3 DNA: TGCGCCAGCAGCGTCACTCAGAACACTGAAGCTTTCTTT. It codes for CASSVTQNTEAFF.

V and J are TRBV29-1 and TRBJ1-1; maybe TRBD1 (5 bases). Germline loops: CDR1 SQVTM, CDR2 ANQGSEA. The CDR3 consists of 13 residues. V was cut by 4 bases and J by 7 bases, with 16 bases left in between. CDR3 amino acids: CSVASGLWGEAFF. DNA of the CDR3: TGCAGCGTTGCCTCGGGACTTTGGGGTGAAGCTTTCTTT.

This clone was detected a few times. The CDR3 loop reads CASSLVAGTRSGANVLTF. The CDR3 DNA is TGCGCCAGCAGCTTGGTGGCGGGGACCCGCTCTGGGGCCAACGTCCTGACTTTC. The rearrangement uses TRBV5-1 and TRBJ2-6; D is perhaps TRBD2 (6 bases). The CDR3 contains 18 residues. Germline V gene sequence: CDR1 SGHRS, CDR2 YFSETQ. Trimming removed 0 bases from V and 0 bases from J, with 13 bases in between. Complete variable domain (other parts from reference TRBV5-1 and TRBJ2-6): KAGVTQTPRYLIKTRGQQVTLSCSPISGHRSVSWYQQTPGQGLQFLFEYFSETQRNKGNFPGRFSGRQFSNSRSEMNVSTLELGDSALYLCASSLVAGTRSGANVLTFGAGSRLTVL.